This TCR beta chain is from a study of T cells in Graves' hyperthyroidism and ophthalmopathy (dated by TCRdb to about 2019). Notes on the research overall: Peripheral blood samples were taken at the time of initial diagnosis, prior to any treatment. After sampling, hyperthyroidism patients received methimazole starting at 30 mg daily, and ophthalmopathy patients received high-dose intravenous methylprednisolone. The roughly 90 discovery patients were divided at random into training and test sets in a 7:3 ratio. Thyroid tissue and blood T-cell repertoires from more than 5 Graves' hyperthyroidism patients were also compared in the study. Prospective prediction of ophthalmopathy was tested in an independent validation cohort consisting of roughly 19 hyperthyroidism patients and around 17 patients who later progressed to ophthalmopathy. TCR Vbeta CDR3 sequencing of 140 or so peripheral blood samples (over 40 ophthalmopathy, over 70 hyperthyroidism and some 17 progressor patients) is reported in the paper. To identify TCR V-J signatures that set the groups apart, the researchers used a discovery cohort of 100 patients, made up of around 40 with Graves' ophthalmopathy and approximately 57 with stable Graves' hyperthyroidism.

General findings and caveats noted by the study authors: No statistical method was used to set the sample size in advance, and investigators knew the group allocation. A 13 V-J signature model separated ophthalmopathy from stable hyperthyroidism, with 87.88% sensitivity and around 84% specificity in cross-validation and 80%/75% in testing. During validation, the model predicted progression to ophthalmopathy a median of approximately 7 months ahead of onset, with around 65% sensitivity and 72.22% specificity. Most expanded thyroid clonotypes (frequency above 0.001) were also found in blood, which suggests that blood repertoires may mirror thyroid immune responses.

In the ophthalmopathy patients, disease was moderately to severely active, with a Clinical Activity Score of 3 or more, a NOSPECS grade of 4 or more, and a duration of less than 3 months. Patients with uncontrolled infections, other autoimmune diseases, pregnancy or lactation were excluded. Diagnoses relied on clinical symptoms, serum thyroxine and TRAb, thyroid ultrasound and orbital computed tomography. Ficoll-Paque density gradient centrifugation was used to isolate PBMCs from 10 ml of fresh peripheral blood. Trizol reagent was used to extract total RNA, and RNA quality was then checked on an Agilent 2100 Bioanalyzer. At the junction V is shortened by 6 bases and J by 3 bases, with 20 bases in between. From a lookup of the germline V gene, CDR1 and CDR2 are MDHEN and SYDVKM. The CDR3 covers 16 residues, taking in both the cysteine and the phenylalanine. Only the CDR3 part of the read is kept: 48 bases, read in frame from the first base.

This clonotype showed up many times. What antigen it recognizes has not been identified. No qualities accompany the bases; no much larger clone lies one base away. The TCR beta CDR3 regions were amplified from RNA transcripts. The TCR CDR3 was subjected to a first round of RT-PCR using the HTBI primer set and the Qiagen OneStep RT-PCR kit. A second multiplex PCR round built the libraries, followed by size selection and purification. Libraries were sequenced paired-end with 100 bp reads on an Illumina HiSeq2000. Under the source paper's analysis protocol: SOAPnuke was used to process the raw data, removing reads that contained adapters or uncalled bases, had a mean Phred below 15, or lacked an exact match to the constant primer or identifier. COPE v1.2.5 was used to merge the high-quality paired reads, and each unique nucleotide sequence was defined as a clonotype. Clonotypes were aligned to IMGT TRBV, TRBD and TRBJ reference segments using MiTCR v1.1. The analysis included only V-J combinations with a frequency above 0.0001, which together covered around 99% of the repertoires. The TCS score was defined as the ratio of F50 (clonal expansion) to E x V (chaos), calculated using BLOSUM62-based TCRdist between CDR3 peptides within each V-J. Welch's t-statistics and random forest reduced roughly 500 V-J features to around 14, which were used in a naive Bayes classifier (R e1071). In-frame beta chains were kept once TCRdb had trimmed the public reads at Q25 with fastp and called clones with MiXCR. When rows share a CDR3 protein, they turn into one entry using the most common DNA and genes. Clone size and V and J calls follow TCRdb, not the original study. A total of around 250,000 distinct CDR3 sequences appear in this sample, roughly a quarter of them only once. The ten largest clones add up to approximately 35% of the sample.

This sequence was found in a woman aged 35 to 49 with Graves' ophthalmopathy. Sample: blood. The V and J segments used are TRBV28 and TRBJ1-1; TRBD1 is a possible D gene, resting on 5 matching bases. The bases are TGTGCCAGCAGAAACTCGGGCAGGGTAGGGGACACTGAAGCTTTCTTT. This sequence encodes CASRNSGRVGDTEAFF. With the portions outside the CDR3 filled from the reference TRBV28 and TRBJ1-1 genes, the complete variable region becomes DVKVTQSSRYLVKRTGEKVFLECVQDMDHENMFWYRQDPGLGLRLIYFSYDVKMKEKGDIPEGYSVSREKKERFSLILESASTNQTSMYLCASRNSGRVGDTEAFFGQGTRLTVV.